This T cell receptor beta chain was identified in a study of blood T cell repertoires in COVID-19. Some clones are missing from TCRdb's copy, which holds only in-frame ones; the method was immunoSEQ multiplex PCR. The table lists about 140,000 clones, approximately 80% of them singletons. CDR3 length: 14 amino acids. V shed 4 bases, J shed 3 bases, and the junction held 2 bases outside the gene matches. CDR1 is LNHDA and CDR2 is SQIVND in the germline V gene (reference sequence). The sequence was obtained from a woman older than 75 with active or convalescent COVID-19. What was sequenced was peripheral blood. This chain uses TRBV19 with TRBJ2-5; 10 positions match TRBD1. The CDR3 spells CASSRQGAEETQYF. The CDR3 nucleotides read TGTGCCAGTAGTAGACAGGGGGCGGAAGAGACCCAGTACTTC.